The 8 T cell receptor beta chains reported below all come from one sample, sequenced in a study of tumor-infiltrating lymphocytes in primary liver carcinoma. Production of TCR beta cDNA used around 500 ng total RNA together with a constant-region primer. Three nested multiplex PCR rounds, a slightly modified ARM-PCR, produced the libraries for TCR beta. TRBV1-TRBV30 forward primers and a C-beta reverse primer were used in the first two PCR rounds, which each ran for 9 to 10 cycles. Each CDR3 protein gets one entry after TCRdb re-called the multiplex PCR reads with MiXCR. This table holds 190,000 or so distinct CDR3 sequences, 65% found once. The blood RNA (from unsorted whole blood) was obtained, and germline DNA was also extracted. The sequenced material came from peripheral blood. The receptors come from a woman aged 55-69 years with primary liver carcinoma and hepatitis B virus infection.

About this clonotype: This may come from a read error, since a much larger clone is one base off. V and J are TRBV6-5 and TRBJ2-1; 11 bases line up with TRBD2. Germline values: CDR1 MNHEY, CDR2 SVGAGI. The CDR3 length is 12 residues. The CDR3 DNA reads as TGTCCCAGCACTAGCGGGAGCTCTGAGCAGTTCTTC. Encoded protein: CPSTSGSSEQFF.

A word on this clonotype: A read error may account for a junction end that differs from germline. J is TRBJ2-2 and V is TRBV11-1; D uncertain. Germline V lookup: CDR1 SGHAT, CDR2 FQDESV (reference sequence). The CDR3 is made up of 11 amino acids. This CDR3 reads CVSSVAGELFF. CDR3 nucleotides: TGTGTCAGCAGCGTCGCCGGGGAGCTGTTTTTT. The variable domain in full, with the rest retrieved from reference TRBV11-1 and TRBJ2-2, is EAEVAQSPRYKITEKSQAVAFWCDPISGHATLYWYRQILGQGPELLVQFQDESVVDDSQLPKDRFSAERLKGVDSTLKIQPAELGDSAMYLCVSSVAGELFFGEGSRLTVL.

The chain couples TRBV19 to TRBJ1-1; 7 bases agree with TRBD1. V was pared by 3 bases and J by 5 bases, with 9 bases of the junction left unmatched. There are 15 residues in the CDR3. Germline CDR1 LNHDA, CDR2 SQIVND (reference sequence). CDR3 DNA sequence: TGTGCCAGTAGTATGGTCCAGGGGGGAAGGACTGAAGCTTTCTTT. Translating gives CASSMVQGGRTEAFF.

This clonotype was seen more than once but under ten times. V usage is TRBV5-1 and J usage is TRBJ2-5; D gene ambiguous. V lost 0 bases and J 2 bases, leaving 8 bases between the germline ends. CDR3 size: 14 residues. Germline V gene sequence: CDR1 SGHRS, CDR2 YFSETQ. CDR3 residues: CASSLGYGQETQYF. Written as DNA, the CDR3 is TGCGCCAGCAGCTTGGGCTACGGGCAAGAGACCCAGTACTTC.

In regard to this clonotype: The conserved closing phenylalanine or tryptophan is absent in this CDR3, likely reflecting a read error. This chain connects TRBV11-2 to TRBJ2-7, with 7 bases fitting TRBD2. The V gene's germline CDR1 is SGHAT and CDR2 FQNNGV. The CDR3 length is 16 residues. The chain's CDR3 is CVSSYGGRTSGSEQYI. The CDR3 DNA reads as TGTGTCAGCAGCTACGGGGGGAGGACCTCGGGAAGCGAGCAGTACATC.

This clonotype was detected many times. V usage is TRBV6-5 and J usage is TRBJ2-1, with 11 nucleotides matching TRBD2. The V segment lost 6 bases and the J segment 9 bases; nucleotides outside the gene matches: 7. This CDR3 has 14 residues. Per the germline V gene, CDR1 is MNHEY and CDR2 is SVGAGI. CDR3 nucleotide sequence: TGTGCCAGCAGAACACTAGCGGGAGCGGTTGAGCAGTTCTTC. Its protein is CASRTLAGAVEQFF.

V is TRBV27 and J is TRBJ1-2; D is uncertain. The CDR3 is 14 residues long. CDR1 is MNHEY, CDR2 SMNVEV, per germline (reference sequence). V lost 5 bases to trimming and J lost 4 bases, with 14 bases between them. This CDR3 reads CASSRSFFGYGYTF. DNA of the CDR3: TGTGCCAGCAGTAGGTCCTTCTTTGGCTATGGCTACACCTTC.

The chain couples TRBV9 to TRBJ2-3, with TRBD2 matching over 9 bases. Trimming took 4 bases from V and 2 from J; bases not matched to a gene: 8. Germline CDR1 SGDLS, CDR2 YYNGEE. CDR3 length: 16 amino acids. The CDR3 reads CASSPRASGITDTQYF. The CDR3 DNA is TGTGCCAGCAGCCCAAGAGCTAGCGGGATCACAGATACGCAGTATTTT.